This passage covers 20 T cell receptor beta chains from one sample sequenced in a study of monozygotic twins with inflammatory bowel disease (dated by TCRdb to the late 2010s). Library preparation was by 5' RACE. Data came from an Illumina HiSeq 2500. Following reprocessing of the reads by TCRdb, the data hold one row per CDR3 protein sequence and no DNA is available. This sample's records show approximately 400,000 distinct CDR3 sequences. The top ten clones comprise 2.4% of the sample. Sequenced sample: blood. The receptors derive from a human donor with ulcerative colitis or Crohn's disease, or a healthy co-twin of an affected twin (not recorded which).

The V and J genes are TRBV4-3 and TRBJ2-1; TCRdb lists TRBD2, though no DNA is available to test this call. The CDR3 is 18 residues long. Germline V gene lookup returns CDR1 LGHNA and CDR2 YSLEER. The CDR3 is CASSPHPSGRAGYNEQFF.

The rearrangement links TRBV29-1 to TRBJ1-1; TCRdb outputs TRBD1, but without DNA this stays unchecked. Germline assignment: CDR1 SQVTM and CDR2 ANQGSEA. The CDR3 totals 12 residues. This CDR3 is CSVSQGYTEAFF.

The gene calls are TRBV5-1 and TRBJ1-1. Germline V gene lookup returns CDR1 SGHRS and CDR2 YFSETQ. This CDR3 spans 14 amino acids. The chain's CDR3 is CASSLAPPDREAFF.

The chain carries TRBV6-1 and TRBJ2-1; with no DNA, the TCRdb D assignment of TRBD2 cannot be verified. The CDR3 length is 17 residues. The germline gives CDR1 MNHNS, CDR2 SASEGT. This CDR3 reads CASSPRGTSGFYNEQFF.

The rearrangement joins TRBV12-3 or TRBV12-4 to TRBJ2-7; TCRdb's D gene call, TRBD1, goes unchecked for lack of DNA. The CDR3 is 14 amino acids. The chain's CDR3 is CASSLSRQNYEQYF.

The chain uses TRBV5-1 and TRBJ2-2. Germline V gives CDR1 SGHRS, CDR2 YFSETQ. The CDR3 consists of 14 residues. Here the CDR3 reads CASSSQPGAGELFF.

J is TRBJ1-2 and V is TRBV30; absent DNA, TCRdb's TRBD1 call cannot be checked. CDR1 is GTSNPN and CDR2 is SVGIG in the germline V gene (reference sequence). The CDR3 sequence is 15 residues long. The CDR3 here is CAWRGPGQSSYGYTF.

The CDR3 loop is CSARRYGGRYTEAFF. This sequence joins TRBV20-1 and TRBJ1-1; TCRdb outputs TRBD1, but without DNA this stays unchecked. The CDR3 extends over 15 amino acids. Per the germline V gene, CDR1 is DFQATT and CDR2 is SNEGSKA (reference sequence).

The gene calls are TRBV5-1 and TRBJ2-7; TCRdb picks TRBD2, but there is no DNA to check that call. The CDR3 sequence is 15 residues long. Germline lookup yields CDR1 SGHRS and CDR2 YFSETQ. The CDR3 sequence: CASRAGLARLYEQYF. The complete variable domain, with remaining parts taken from reference TRBV5-1 and TRBJ2-7, reads KAGVTQTPRYLIKTRGQQVTLSCSPISGHRSVSWYQQTPGQGLQFLFEYFSETQRNKGNFPGRFSGRQFSNSRSEMNVSTLELGDSALYLCASRAGLARLYEQYFGPGTRLTVT.

The chain carries TRBV6-1 and TRBJ2-2; TCRdb reports TRBD1, a call that lacks DNA to check it against. Germline V gene sequence: CDR1 MNHNS, CDR2 SASEGT. CDR3 size: 15 residues. The CDR3 region is CASSGDGLNTGELFF.

The V gene is TRBV20-1, the J gene TRBJ2-4. The CDR3 runs to 16 residues. The germline CDR1 and CDR2 sequences are DFQATT and SNEGSKA (reference sequence). CDR3 protein: CSASMSRSLAKNIQYF.

The genes are TRBV7-9 and TRBJ2-3; TCRdb designates TRBD1, a call that cannot be tested without DNA. In germline, CDR1 is SEHNR, CDR2 FQNEAQ (reference sequence). The CDR3 length is 15 residues. The CDR3 sequence: CASSFYRGQTDTQYF.

The V call is TRBV2, the J call TRBJ1-3; TCRdb selects TRBD1, and the lack of DNA leaves this call unchecked. Germline V lookup: CDR1 SNHLY, CDR2 FYNNEI. The CDR3 length is 12 residues. The CDR3 region is CASIRTGRRIYF.

The chain employs TRBV6-2 or TRBV6-3 and TRBJ1-2; TCRdb proposes TRBD1, but this gene call is untestable without DNA. Germline CDR1 is MNHEY and CDR2 is SVGEGT. This CDR3 is built from 15 residues. The CDR3 protein is CASSRTSGTRFGYTF.

The chain has TRBV19 and TRBJ2-1; TCRdb indicates TRBD1, and absent DNA this call remains unverified. Germline lookup yields CDR1 LNHDA and CDR2 SQIVND (reference sequence). CDR3 length: 13 residues. CDR3 region: CASSMMGGTGEFF.

The chain is built from TRBV10-3 and TRBJ2-3; TCRdb selects TRBD2, and the lack of DNA leaves this call unchecked. Per germline, CDR1 ENHRY and CDR2 SYGVKD. The CDR3 runs 15 residues. CDR3 sequence: CAISGLAGNTDTQYF.

The chain has TRBV27 and TRBJ2-1; TCRdb's assignment of TRBD2 cannot be checked, as there is no DNA. The germline V gene has CDR1 MNHEY and CDR2 SMNVEV (reference sequence). The CDR3 is 17 residues long. CDR3 loop: CASSLGPQGYSYNEQFF.

The chain combines TRBV6-2 or TRBV6-3 with TRBJ1-1; TCRdb's D gene call, TRBD1, goes unchecked for lack of DNA. This CDR3 region has 16 residues. CDR1 MNHEY and CDR2 SVGEGT come from the germline V gene. CDR3 region: CASSYYWGHPNTEAFF.

The CDR3 here is CASSEARVTTYEQYF. The chain is built from TRBV6-1 and TRBJ2-7. The CDR3 consists of 15 residues. CDR1 is MNHNS and CDR2 is SASEGT in the germline V gene.

The chain couples TRBV29-1 to TRBJ2-4. The CDR3 totals 13 residues. From germline, CDR1 is SQVTM and CDR2 ANQGSEA. The CDR3: CSVEQFRGDIQYF.